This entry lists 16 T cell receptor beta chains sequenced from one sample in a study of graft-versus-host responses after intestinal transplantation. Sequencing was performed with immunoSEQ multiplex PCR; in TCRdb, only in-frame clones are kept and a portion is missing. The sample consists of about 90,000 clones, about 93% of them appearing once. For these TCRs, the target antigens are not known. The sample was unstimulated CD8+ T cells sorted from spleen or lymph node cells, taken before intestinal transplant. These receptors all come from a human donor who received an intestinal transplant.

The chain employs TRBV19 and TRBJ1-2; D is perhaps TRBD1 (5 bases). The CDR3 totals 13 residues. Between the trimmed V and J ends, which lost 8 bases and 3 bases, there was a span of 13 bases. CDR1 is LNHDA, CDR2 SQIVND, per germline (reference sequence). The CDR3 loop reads CASGLGLYYGYTF. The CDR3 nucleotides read TGTGCCAGTGGGCTGGGACTTTACTATGGCTACACCTTC.

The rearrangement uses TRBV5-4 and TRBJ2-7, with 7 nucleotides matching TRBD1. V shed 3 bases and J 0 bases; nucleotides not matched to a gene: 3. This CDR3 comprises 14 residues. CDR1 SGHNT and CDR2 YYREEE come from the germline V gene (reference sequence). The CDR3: CASSSTGTSYEQYF. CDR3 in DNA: TGTGCCAGCAGCTCGACAGGGACCTCCTACGAGCAGTACTTC.

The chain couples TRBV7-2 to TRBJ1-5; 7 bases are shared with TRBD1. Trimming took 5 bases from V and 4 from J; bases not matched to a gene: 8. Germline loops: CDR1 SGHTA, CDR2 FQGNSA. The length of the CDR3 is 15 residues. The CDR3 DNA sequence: TGTGCCAGCAGCCCTGCCGACAGGGCTAATCAGCCCCAGCATTTT. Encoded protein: CASSPADRANQPQHF.

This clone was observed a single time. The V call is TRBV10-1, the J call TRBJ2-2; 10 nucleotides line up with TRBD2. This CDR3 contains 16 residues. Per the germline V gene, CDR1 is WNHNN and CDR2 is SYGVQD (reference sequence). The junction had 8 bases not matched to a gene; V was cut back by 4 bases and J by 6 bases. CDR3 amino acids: CASSGSSGGKSGELFF. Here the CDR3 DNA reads TGCGCCAGCAGTGGATCTAGCGGGGGTAAGTCCGGGGAGCTGTTTTTT.

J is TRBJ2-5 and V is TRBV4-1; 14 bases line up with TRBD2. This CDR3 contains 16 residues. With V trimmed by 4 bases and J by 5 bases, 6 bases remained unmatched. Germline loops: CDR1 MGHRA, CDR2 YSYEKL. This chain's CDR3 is CASSPGTSGSQETQYF. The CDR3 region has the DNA TGCGCCAGCAGCCCCGGGACTAGCGGGAGCCAGGAGACCCAGTACTTC.

CDR3 region: CASSFNRQGASPLHF. The CDR3 DNA reads TGTGCCAGCAGCTTTAATCGACAGGGTGCTTCACCCCTCCACTTT. The V call is TRBV5-5, the J call TRBJ1-6; TRBD1 matches 7 bases. V trimming: 2 bases; J trimming: 9 bases; junction bases outside the gene matches: 8. Germline values: CDR1 SGHKS, CDR2 YYEKEE (reference sequence). CDR3 length: 15 amino acids.

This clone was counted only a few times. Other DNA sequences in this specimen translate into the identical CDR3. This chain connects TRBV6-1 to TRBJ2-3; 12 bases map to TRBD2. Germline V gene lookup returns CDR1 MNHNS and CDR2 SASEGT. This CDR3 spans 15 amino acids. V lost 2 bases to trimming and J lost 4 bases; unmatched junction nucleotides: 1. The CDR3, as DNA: TGTGCCAGCAGTGAACTAGCGGGGGGGCCAGATACGCAGTATTTT. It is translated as CASSELAGGPDTQYF.

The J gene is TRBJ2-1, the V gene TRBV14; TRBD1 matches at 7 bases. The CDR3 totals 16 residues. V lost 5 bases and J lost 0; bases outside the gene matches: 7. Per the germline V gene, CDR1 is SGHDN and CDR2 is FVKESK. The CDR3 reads CASSTGDGSSYNEQFF. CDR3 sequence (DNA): TGTGCCAGCAGCACAGGGGACGGAAGCTCCTACAATGAGCAGTTCTTC.

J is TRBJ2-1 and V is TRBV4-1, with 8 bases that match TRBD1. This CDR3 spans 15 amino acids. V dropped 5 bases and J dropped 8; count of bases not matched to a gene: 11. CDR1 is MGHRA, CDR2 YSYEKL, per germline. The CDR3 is CASSTSGGFLYEQFF. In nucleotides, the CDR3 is TGCGCCAGCAGCACGTCAGGGGGCTTTTTATATGAGCAGTTCTTC.

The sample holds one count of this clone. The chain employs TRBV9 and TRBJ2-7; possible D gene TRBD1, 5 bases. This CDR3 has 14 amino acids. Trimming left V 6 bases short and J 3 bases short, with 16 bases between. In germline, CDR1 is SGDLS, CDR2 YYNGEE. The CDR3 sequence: CASNDGQQVYEQYF. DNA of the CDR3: TGTGCCAGCAACGACGGCCAACAGGTCTACGAGCAGTACTTC.

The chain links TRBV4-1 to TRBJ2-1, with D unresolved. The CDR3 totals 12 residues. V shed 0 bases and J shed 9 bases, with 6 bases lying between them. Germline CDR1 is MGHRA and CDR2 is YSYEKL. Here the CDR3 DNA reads TGCGCCAGCAGCCAAGACCCGAGTGAGCAGTTCTTC. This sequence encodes CASSQDPSEQFF.

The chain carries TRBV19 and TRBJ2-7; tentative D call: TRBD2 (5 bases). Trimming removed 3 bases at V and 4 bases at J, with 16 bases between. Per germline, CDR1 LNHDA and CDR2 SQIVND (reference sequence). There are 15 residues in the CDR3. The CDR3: CASSISPGLDYEQYF. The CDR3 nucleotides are TGTGCCAGTAGTATTTCCCCCGGACTGGATTACGAGCAGTACTTC.

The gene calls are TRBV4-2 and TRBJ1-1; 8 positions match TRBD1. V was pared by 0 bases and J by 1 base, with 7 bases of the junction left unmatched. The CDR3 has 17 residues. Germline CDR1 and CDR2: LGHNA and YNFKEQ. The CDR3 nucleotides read TGTGCCAGCAGCCAAGATCAGACAGGGGTTGGGAACACTGAAGCTTTCTTT. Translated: CASSQDQTGVGNTEAFF.

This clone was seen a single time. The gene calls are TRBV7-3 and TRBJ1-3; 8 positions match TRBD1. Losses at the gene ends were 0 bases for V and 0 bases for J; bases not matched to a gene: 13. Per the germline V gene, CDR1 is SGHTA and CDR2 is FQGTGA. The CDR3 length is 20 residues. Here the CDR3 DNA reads TGTGCCAGCAGCTTAACATTTCGGGACAGGAATCTTATCTCTGGAAACACCATATATTTT. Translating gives CASSLTFRDRNLISGNTIYF.

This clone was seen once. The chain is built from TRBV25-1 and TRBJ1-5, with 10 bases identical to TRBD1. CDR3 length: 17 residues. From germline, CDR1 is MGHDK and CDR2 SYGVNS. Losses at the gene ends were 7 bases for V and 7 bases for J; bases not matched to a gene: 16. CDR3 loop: CASTRWGQGFGNQPQHF. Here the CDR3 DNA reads TGTGCCAGCACCAGGTGGGGACAGGGGTTCGGAAACCAGCCCCAGCATTTT.

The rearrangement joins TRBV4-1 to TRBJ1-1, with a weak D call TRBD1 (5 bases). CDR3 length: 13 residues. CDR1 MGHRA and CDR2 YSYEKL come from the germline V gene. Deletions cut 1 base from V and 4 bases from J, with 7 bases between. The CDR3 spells CASSQVRVTEAFF. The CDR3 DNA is TGCGCCAGCAGCCAAGTCAGGGTCACTGAAGCTTTCTTT.